This T cell receptor beta chain was obtained from a study of shared clonotypes between healthy human individuals. Only in-frame clones appear in the TCRdb table, and some are missing; sequencing was by immunoSEQ multiplex PCR. The sample consists of some 2,000,000 clones, 90% to 95% of them appearing once. Germline values: CDR1 SGHRS, CDR2 YFSETQ. This CDR3 region has 14 residues. With 1 base removed from V and 5 bases from J, the gap between germline ends came to 13 bases. The chain employs TRBV5-1 and TRBJ2-7; D ambiguous. This receptor was identified in a man between 18 and 35 years old in good health. Sequenced sample: naive CD4+ T cells sorted from blood. Subset indicated: CD45RA+ positively selected. CDR3 residues: CASSLRTVNDEQYF. The CDR3 DNA reads as TGCGCCAGCAGCTTGAGGACGGTGAATGACGAGCAGTACTTC.